The source of this T cell receptor beta chain is a study of CD8 T cells in ankylosing spondylitis. Whole-study findings and limits: Disease-linked clones reportedly concentrated significantly in matched ankylosing spondylitis synovial fluid. Reactive arthritis synovial fluid and blood previously showed some of these motif variants.

CDR3 length: 16 amino acids. Per the germline V gene, CDR1 is MGHDK and CDR2 is SYGVNS. The trim removed 3 bases at V and 3 bases at J, leaving 10 bases unmatched. This clonotype was observed a handful of times. Its antigen is not known. Making the TCR beta libraries involved quantitative 5'-RACE with molecular barcodes. TCRdb re-called the 5' RACE reads through MiXCR, storing one row per CDR3 protein. The data hold approximately 250,000 distinct CDR3 sequences, with roughly a tenth observed a single time. Sequenced: blood, either unsorted or a sorted T cell fraction (not recorded which). This clonotype was obtained from a male donor with ankylosing spondylitis or in good health (not recorded which). The rearrangement links TRBV25-1 to TRBJ2-7; 8 bases map to TRBD1. CDR3 nucleotide sequence: TGTGCCAGCAGTGATCCCCGACAGGGGCTAGACTACGAGCAGTACTTC. Encoded protein: CASSDPRQGLDYEQYF.